The clone carrying this T cell receptor beta chain was counted many times. No antigen is known for it. Hyperthyroidism was newly diagnosed in patients aged 18 to 65 (duration under 2 months). From approximately 9.3 ml of fresh peripheral blood, PBMCs were isolated. TCR beta CDR3 sequences were amplified from RNA transcripts. With the HTBI primer set, the TCR CDR3 went through a first round of RT-PCR. TCRdb called the multiplex PCR reads again in MiXCR, with one record for every CDR3 protein. The sample shows around 33,000 distinct CDR3 sequences, roughly 52% of them seen only once. CDR3 size: 13 residues. Trimming removed 5 bases from V and 5 bases from J, with 11 bases in between. CDR1 is MNHEY and CDR2 is SVGEGT in the germline V gene. The data derive from a study of T cells in Graves' hyperthyroidism and ophthalmopathy. Findings of the study overall: The model foresaw ophthalmopathy a median roughly 6.3 months prior to onset. Blood samples included most of the expanded thyroid clonotypes exceeding 0.001.

Specimen: blood. V and J are TRBV6-2 or TRBV6-3 and TRBJ2-3, with a tentative D call TRBD1 (5 bases). The TCR was taken from a woman between 45 and 60 years old with Graves' hyperthyroidism that later progressed to Graves' ophthalmopathy. The CDR3 nucleotides read TGTGCCAGCAGTGCCCTACAGGTAGATACGCAGTATTTT. This codes for CASSALQVDTQYF.